The source of this T cell receptor beta chain is a study of T cells in localized non-small cell lung cancer. Only in-frame clones appear in the TCRdb table, and some are missing; sequencing was by immunoSEQ multiplex PCR. The sample contains approximately 49,000 clones, 77% of which appear only once. Study-wide results and caveats: Heterogeneity remains possible because sequencing was limited to only one tumor region. Higher blood T cell density tracked longer overall survival. Uninvolved adjacent lung had the highest recorded T cell clonality, with tumor below it. Adjacent lung had a median roughly 61 of the 100 largest tumor clones.

From germline, CDR1 is MNHEY and CDR2 SVGAGI. The V end was cut by 9 bases, the J end by 2 bases, with 16 bases between. The CDR3 is made up of 14 amino acids. This clone has a handful of counts. No antigen is known for it. This specimen was peripheral blood, taken before any cancer treatment. This receptor was taken from a man between 40 and 75 years old with stage I squamous cell lung carcinoma. The rearrangement links TRBV6-5 to TRBJ1-2; a weak D match, TRBD1 (5 bases). CDR3 sequence: CASRGFQSNYGYTF. The CDR3 DNA follows: TGTGCCAGTCGGGGGTTTCAATCCAACTATGGCTACACCTTC.